Shown below are 24 T cell receptor beta chains from a single sample sequenced in a study of tumour-infiltrating T cells in Burkitt lymphoma. Repertoires were generated with immunoSEQ multiplex PCR, while TCRdb's copy carries only in-frame clones and drops some. The table lists about 1,300 clones, roughly 12% of them singletons. The sequenced material came from tumor tissue. Receptors originate from a human donor with Burkitt lymphoma.

This clone has a single count. V and J are TRBV5-4 and TRBJ1-2; possibly TRBD1 for D (6 bases). Trimming removed 4 bases from V and 2 bases from J, with 12 bases in between. The CDR3 covers 14 residues. Germline V CDR1 and CDR2: SGHNT, YYREEE (reference sequence). This CDR3 reads CASSRGGQNYGYTF. Written as DNA, the CDR3 is TGTGCCAGCAGCCGAGGGGGTCAGAACTATGGCTACACCTTC. The full variable domain, its missing parts supplied by reference TRBV5-4 and TRBJ1-2, is ETGVTQSPTHLIKTRGQQVTLRCSSQSGHNTVSWYQQALGQGPQFIFQYYREEENGRGNFPPRFSGLQFPNYSSELNVNALELDDSALYLCASSRGGQNYGYTFGSGTRLTVV.

This clone was recorded a few times. The CDR3 coding sequence is TGTGCCACCAGCAGAAGAACAGGGGGTCAAGAGACCCAGTACTTC. This gives the protein CATSRRTGGQETQYF. The chain combines TRBV15 with TRBJ2-5, with 8 positions matching TRBD1. This CDR3 comprises 15 residues. In germline, CDR1 is LNHNV, CDR2 YYDKDF (reference sequence). Trimming cost V 2 bases and J 2 bases; bases outside gene matches: 4.

This clone came up a few times. Other nucleotide sequences from this sample produce the same CDR3. The V call is TRBV5-1, the J call TRBJ1-2; D perhaps matches TRBD1 (5 bases). Per the germline V gene, CDR1 is SGHRS and CDR2 is YFSETQ. CDR3 length: 14 residues. V was cut by 4 bases and J by 8 bases, with 18 bases left in between. The CDR3 DNA reads as TGCGCCAGCAGCCGCACTCAGGGTCCGGGGGGCTACACCTTC. Translated, it gives CASSRTQGPGGYTF.

This clone was found a few times. The rearrangement uses TRBV4-3 and TRBJ2-5; 10 nucleotides align to TRBD2. The CDR3 contains 14 residues. Germline V gene data show CDR1 as LGHNA and CDR2 as YSLEER. V was pared by 2 bases and J by 5 bases, with 2 bases of the junction left unmatched. CDR3 residues: CASSQQLAGETQYF. CDR3 coding DNA: TGCGCCAGCAGCCAACAACTAGCGGGGGAGACCCAGTACTTC.

This clone was counted a few times. Germline and junction disagree at one end, which may indicate a read error. The chain employs TRBV27 and TRBJ2-7; possibly TRBD1 for D (5 bases). Germline V gives CDR1 MNHEY, CDR2 SMNVEV (reference sequence). The CDR3 totals 12 residues. The CDR3 sequence is CASSSQTDEQYF. The CDR3 nucleotides read TGTGCCAGTAGTTCGCAGACAGACGAGCAGTACTTC.

This chain joins TRBV11-2 and TRBJ2-1; tentatively, D is TRBD2 (5 bases). Trimming cost V 2 bases and J 8 bases, with 16 bases left between them. The CDR3 covers 15 residues. CDR1 and CDR2 from the germline V gene are SGHAT and FQNNGV. Written as DNA, the CDR3 is TGTGCCAGCAGCTTACTCGGGGTGACTGTCGATGAGCAGTTCTTC. It is translated as CASSLLGVTVDEQFF.

Here the CDR3 reads CASSFQEFSDTQYF. CDR3 sequence (DNA): TGTGCCAGCAGCTTCCAGGAATTCTCAGATACGCAGTATTTT. The chain employs TRBV11-3 and TRBJ2-3; the D is unclear. The germline V gene has CDR1 SGHNT and CDR2 YENEEA. The CDR3 has 14 amino acids. V was pared by 3 bases and J by 4 bases, with 11 bases between.

Regarding this clone: Relative to the germline gene, one junction end is altered; a read error may explain this. The sample contains more than one DNA sequence encoding this CDR3. The V call is TRBV27, the J call TRBJ2-3; D ambiguous. Germline values: CDR1 MNHEY, CDR2 SMNVEV (reference sequence). The CDR3 contains 12 residues. The CDR3 reads CASRSLGDTQYF. CDR3 nucleotide sequence: TGCGCCAGCAGATCCTTGGGAGATACGCAGTATTTT.

The CDR3 here is CASSTRHGTYNEQFF. CDR3 coding DNA: TGTGCCAGCAGTACCCGACACGGGACCTACAATGAGCAGTTCTTC. The chain is built from TRBV6-4 and TRBJ2-1; D perhaps matches TRBD2 (5 bases). The V gene's germline CDR1 is MRHNA and CDR2 SNTAGT. V lost 5 bases and J lost 2, with 13 bases in between. The CDR3 loop spans 15 amino acids.

This clone was counted only a few times. The rearrangement links TRBV11-2 to TRBJ2-7; D gene ambiguous. Looked up from germline, CDR1 is SGHAT and CDR2 is FQNNGV. V gave up 1 base and J gave up 2 bases, with 6 bases separating them. The CDR3 consists of 13 residues. The CDR3 DNA follows: TGTGCCAGCAGCTTAGCCAAAACCTACGAGCAGTACTTC. Its translation is CASSLAKTYEQYF.

This clone was counted a few times. The V call is TRBV9, the J call TRBJ2-2, with 7 nucleotides matching TRBD1. There are 17 residues in the CDR3. The germline V gene encodes CDR1 SGDLS and CDR2 YYNGEE. V trimming: 2 bases; J trimming: 3 bases; junction bases outside the gene matches: 10. In DNA, the CDR3 is TGTGCCAGCAGCGTTCCGCGACAGGGTGCGGACACCGGGGAGCTGTTTTTT. Protein sequence: CASSVPRQGADTGELFF.

V usage is TRBV9 and J usage is TRBJ1-4; 7 positions match TRBD1. Trimming removed 4 bases from V and 0 bases from J; junction bases left unmatched: 0. CDR1 and CDR2 from the germline V gene are SGDLS and YYNGEE. The CDR3 has 14 amino acids. The CDR3 DNA reads TGTGCCAGCAGCCAGGGGGCAACTAATGAAAAACTGTTTTTT. Translation gives CASSQGATNEKLFF.

This chain uses TRBV9 with TRBJ1-2; 7 positions match TRBD1. Germline V gives CDR1 SGDLS, CDR2 YYNGEE. The CDR3 length is 16 residues. J lost 8 bases, V lost 3 bases, and 16 bases had no gene match. The CDR3 DNA reads as TGTGCCAGCAGCGACTACCTAACAGAGGGGGCGAGGGGCTACACCTTC. Translation gives CASSDYLTEGARGYTF.

This clone was found a few times. V is TRBV19 and J is TRBJ1-5; a weak D match, TRBD1 (5 bases). The CDR3 has 16 amino acids. Germline-derived CDR1 and CDR2 are LNHDA and SQIVND (reference sequence). The V end lost 3 bases, the J end lost 0 bases, and 12 bases lay between the germline ends. CDR3 amino acids: CASSIRRQYSNQPQHF. Written as DNA, the CDR3 is TGTGCCAGTAGTATCCGAAGACAGTATAGCAATCAGCCCCAGCATTTT.

The chain joins TRBV2 to TRBJ2-7; tentatively, D is TRBD1 (6 bases). The germline gives CDR1 SNHLY, CDR2 FYNNEI. This CDR3 comprises 15 residues. V was clipped by 6 bases and J by 5 bases, with 20 bases between them. In nucleotides, the CDR3 is TGTGCCAGCAGAGAACAAACAGGGAGTGGCAACGAGCAGTACTTC. It encodes CASREQTGSGNEQYF.

This clone was detected only once. One base away lies a much larger clone, so this may be a sequencing read error. The chain couples TRBV10-1 to TRBJ2-5; the match to TRBD1 covers 7 bases. The J call may be faulty, since TRBJ2-7 better matches the DNA end. Germline-derived CDR1 and CDR2 are WNHNN and SYGVQD (reference sequence). The CDR3 runs 14 residues. The CDR3 loop reads CVSSQDRDSYEQYF. In DNA form, the CDR3 reads TGCGTCAGCAGTCAAGACAGGGATTCCTACGAGCAGTACTTC.

As for this clone: Other nucleotide sequences in the sample specify the same CDR3. Here the CDR3 DNA reads TGCGCCAGCAGCCAAGATGAGGTTGGCTACAATGAGCAGTTCTTC. It encodes CASSQDEVGYNEQFF. The chain links TRBV4-3 to TRBJ2-1, with D hard to call. Deletions cut 0 bases from V and 3 bases from J, with 9 bases between. There are 15 residues in the CDR3. Germline V CDR1 and CDR2: LGHNA, YSLEER.

This chain uses TRBV7-2 with TRBJ2-2; 8 positions agree with TRBD2. Germline assignment: CDR1 SGHTA and CDR2 FQGNSA. Trimming at V came to 5 bases and at J to 0 bases, leaving 5 bases not matched to a gene. CDR3 length: 16 amino acids. CDR3 loop: CASSPTSVANTGELFF. The CDR3 DNA sequence: TGTGCCAGCAGCCCGACTAGCGTCGCGAACACCGGGGAGCTGTTTTTT.

This clone was counted between two and nine times. The chain carries TRBV7-9 and TRBJ2-1; D may correspond to TRBD1 or TRBD2 (5 bases each). The germline V gene encodes CDR1 SEHNR and CDR2 FQNEAQ (reference sequence). This CDR3 region has 14 residues. Trimming removed 4 bases at V and 6 bases at J, with 13 bases between. CDR3 amino acids: CASSWPGARNEQFF. CDR3 sequence (DNA): TGTGCCAGCAGCTGGCCCGGGGCCCGCAATGAGCAGTTCTTC.

There are a few counts of this clone. This chain connects TRBV27 to TRBJ2-7, with TRBD1 as a possible D gene (5 bases). The CDR3 contains 14 residues. The V gene's germline CDR1 is MNHEY and CDR2 SMNVEV (reference sequence). V was pared by 5 bases and J by 2 bases, with 13 bases between. CDR3 loop: CASSLYTGPYEQYF. The CDR3 coding sequence is TGTGCCAGCAGTCTATACACAGGCCCCTACGAGCAGTACTTC.

V gene TRBV16 combines with J gene TRBJ1-1; weak D call: TRBD1 (5 bases). Germline V CDR1 and CDR2: KGHSY, FQNENV. The CDR3 is 15 residues long. Trimming took off 1 base at V and 0 bases at J, with 9 bases between the two ends. CDR3 protein: CASSQLGAVNTEAFF. In DNA form, the CDR3 reads TGTGCCAGCAGCCAATTAGGGGCCGTGAACACTGAAGCTTTCTTT. Full variable domain (outside the CDR3, taken from reference TRBV16 and TRBJ1-1): GEEVAQTPKHLVRGEGQKAKLYCAPIKGHSYVFWYQQVLKNEFKFLISFQNENVFDETGMPKERFSAKCLPNSPCSLEIQATKLEDSAVYFCASSQLGAVNTEAFFGQGTRLTVV.

The chain is built from TRBV11-2 and TRBJ2-7; a weak D match, TRBD2 (5 bases). Germline V gene lookup returns CDR1 SGHAT and CDR2 FQNNGV. Trimming left V 0 bases short and J 3 bases short, with 12 bases between. The CDR3 runs 15 residues. The CDR3 DNA sequence: TGTGCCAGCAGCTTAGACTTCGGGATCAGCTACGAGCAGTACTTC. It encodes CASSLDFGISYEQYF.

This clone was observed a few times. The chain uses TRBV6-5 and TRBJ2-7; D not resolved. The CDR3 has 14 amino acids. The germline V gene encodes CDR1 MNHEY and CDR2 SVGAGI. V lost 6 bases and J lost 1, with 13 bases in between. The CDR3 loop reads CASRSMLGSYEQYF. The CDR3 DNA reads TGTGCCAGCAGATCCATGCTTGGGTCCTACGAGCAGTACTTC.

The rearrangement links TRBV9 to TRBJ2-1; 11 bases fit TRBD2. The germline V gene encodes CDR1 SGDLS and CDR2 YYNGEE. The CDR3 loop spans 15 amino acids. J gave up 7 bases and V 0 bases, and 3 bases lay outside the gene matches. This chain's CDR3 is CASSVAGTSGNEQFF. CDR3 coding DNA: TGTGCCAGCAGCGTAGCTGGGACTAGCGGTAATGAGCAGTTCTTC.